The 11 T cell receptor beta chains in this list originate from one sample, sequenced in a study of early T cells in non-severe SARS-CoV-2 infection. TCRdb processed the 5' RACE reads anew with MiXCR; each CDR3 protein has one entry. There are 65,000 to 75,000 distinct CDR3 sequences in the sample; around 13% occur only once, and about 5.2% lies in the top ten. The sequenced sample was whole blood. These receptors all come from an adult who was a healthcare worker with PCR-confirmed SARS-CoV-2 infection or an uninfected control (not recorded which).

The chain carries TRBV11-2 and TRBJ2-7; TRBD2 might be the D (5 bases). Germline-derived CDR1 and CDR2 are SGHAT and FQNNGV. Trimming took off 1 base at V and 9 bases at J, with 10 bases between the two ends. The CDR3 runs 12 residues. The CDR3 DNA reads TGTGCCAGCAGCTTAGTTCGGGGTTGGCAGTACTTC. As protein: CASSLVRGWQYF.

This clonotype was seen a handful of times. The chain carries TRBV10-1 and TRBJ2-3; possibly TRBD2 for D (5 bases). Between the trimmed V and J ends, which lost 0 bases and 4 bases, there was a span of 11 bases. Germline loops: CDR1 WNHNN, CDR2 SYGVQD (reference sequence). CDR3 length equals 15 residues. CDR3 bases: TGCGCCAGCAGTGAGTCGATTACTAGTTCAGATACGCAGTATTTT. Its protein product is CASSESITSSDTQYF.

This chain connects TRBV10-3 to TRBJ1-1; TRBD1 aligns across 7 bases. Germline V gene data show CDR1 as ENHRY and CDR2 as SYGVKD. With 3 bases clipped from V and 4 bases from J, the junction kept 5 bases outside the gene matches. The CDR3 loop spans 14 amino acids. The CDR3 nucleotides read TGTGCCATCAGTGACCTGGCAGGGGGCACTGAAGCTTTCTTT. Protein: CAISDLAGGTEAFF.

This chain uses TRBV6-6 with TRBJ1-1; D not resolved. The CDR3 is 10 residues long. CDR1 is MNHNY and CDR2 is SVGAGI in the germline V gene (reference sequence). V gave up 5 bases and J gave up 7 bases, with 5 bases separating them. The chain's CDR3 is CASSRYEAFF. CDR3 sequence (DNA): TGTGCCAGCAGTCGATATGAAGCTTTCTTT.

A remark on this clonotype: Since a much larger clone is just one base distant, this may be a read error. The chain carries TRBV3-1 and TRBJ1-1; unclear D gene. The CDR3 sequence is 13 residues long. The germline gives CDR1 LGHDT, CDR2 YNNKEL (reference sequence). In DNA form, the CDR3 reads TGTGCCAGCGGCCAAGTGAGTAAGACTGAAGCTTTCTTT. Residues: CASGQVSKTEAFF.

This clonotype was detected ten times or more. The rearrangement uses TRBV5-4 and TRBJ2-5; D uncertain. The CDR3 length is 13 residues. V was clipped by 0 bases and J by 2 bases, with 5 bases between them. Germline V CDR1 and CDR2: SGHNT, YYREEE (reference sequence). In DNA, the CDR3 is TGTGCCAGCAGCTTGGGGCTGCAAGAGACCCAGTACTTC. Translated: CASSLGLQETQYF.

The rearrangement uses TRBV30 and TRBJ2-6, with D hard to call. The V gene lost 0 bases and the J gene lost 1 base, with 7 bases spanning the gap. This CDR3 has 15 residues. Per the germline V gene, CDR1 is GTSNPN and CDR2 is SVGIG (reference sequence). The CDR3 reads CAWSVGLSGANVLTF. The DNA of the CDR3 is TGTGCCTGGAGTGTCGGGCTTTCTGGGGCCAACGTCCTGACTTTC.

The V and J genes are TRBV6-1 and TRBJ2-3; D is unresolved. CDR1 is MNHNS, CDR2 SASEGT, per germline. The CDR3 totals 14 residues. Trimming pared 3 bases from V and 1 base from J, leaving 8 bases between. The CDR3 DNA is TGTGCCAGCAGTGAGCGCCAGGGCACAGATACGCAGTATTTT. It yields the protein CASSERQGTDTQYF.

This clonotype came up many times. The V gene is TRBV9, the J gene TRBJ1-1, with unresolved D. This CDR3 is 14 amino acids long. Trimming took off 0 bases at V and 5 bases at J, with 11 bases between the two ends. Germline V CDR1 and CDR2: SGDLS, YYNGEE. CDR3 sequence: CASSVGSRGTEAFF. The CDR3 nucleotides are TGTGCCAGCAGCGTAGGGTCCCGTGGGACTGAAGCTTTCTTT.

This clonotype was observed a few times. The rearrangement joins TRBV5-1 to TRBJ2-7, with D tentatively TRBD1 (5 bases). The length of the CDR3 is 14 residues. Germline CDR1 is SGHRS and CDR2 is YFSETQ. Trimming shortened V by 1 base and J by 5 bases, and 13 bases separated the two germline ends. The CDR3 DNA sequence: TGCGCCAGCAGCTTGAAAGGGGAAAACCACGAGCAGTACTTC. This sequence encodes CASSLKGENHEQYF.

This clonotype was found many times. The chain employs TRBV6-2 or TRBV6-3 and TRBJ2-5; 8 nucleotides align to TRBD1. V lost 5 bases to trimming and J lost 4 bases; unmatched junction nucleotides: 6. The CDR3 has 14 amino acids. Germline CDR1 and CDR2: MNHEY and SVGEGT. The CDR3 loop reads CASSTGTGVETQYF. In nucleotides, the CDR3 is TGTGCCAGCAGTACCGGGACAGGAGTAGAGACCCAGTACTTC.